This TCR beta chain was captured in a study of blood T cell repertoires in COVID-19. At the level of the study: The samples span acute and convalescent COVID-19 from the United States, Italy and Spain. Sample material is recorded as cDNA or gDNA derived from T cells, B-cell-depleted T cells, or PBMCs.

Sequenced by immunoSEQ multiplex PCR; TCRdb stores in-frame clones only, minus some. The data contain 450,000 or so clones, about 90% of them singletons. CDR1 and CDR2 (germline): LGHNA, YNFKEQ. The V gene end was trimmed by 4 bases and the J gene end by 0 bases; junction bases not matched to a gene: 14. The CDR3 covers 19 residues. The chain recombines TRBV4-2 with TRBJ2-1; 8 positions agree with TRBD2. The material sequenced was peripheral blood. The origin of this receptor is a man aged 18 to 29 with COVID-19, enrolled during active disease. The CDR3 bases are TGTGCCAGCAGCCCCACAATCAGCGGGGGCCATATCTCCTACAATGAGCAGTTCTTC. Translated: CASSPTISGGHISYNEQFF.